The 25 T cell receptor beta chains given below trace back to one sample, sequenced in a study of beta chain features in type 1 diabetes. No antigen has been identified for these receptors. The entirety of the isolated RNA underwent reverse transcription, so expressed TCRB transcripts were sequenced. Repertoires were generated with immunoSEQ multiplex PCR, while TCRdb's copy carries only in-frame clones and drops some. Of a few hundred thousand clones in the sample, under 13% were seen once. Whole-study results and caveats: Shortening of TCRB CDR3s, moderate but significant, appeared in all four CD4+ subsets of Type 1 diabetes patients.

The sample comprised naive CD4+ T cells from blood. Every receptor here comes from a man between 25 and 39 years old with type 1 diabetes.

The V call is TRBV5-1, the J call TRBJ2-5; D is perhaps TRBD1 (6 bases). The CDR3 loop spans 13 amino acids. CDR1 is SGHRS and CDR2 is YFSETQ in the germline V gene. Trimming pared 0 bases from V and 4 bases from J, leaving 7 bases between. The CDR3 sequence is CASSLARGETQYF. The CDR3 coding sequence is TGCGCCAGCAGCTTGGCCAGGGGAGAGACCCAGTACTTC.

This clone was seen more than once but under ten times. The chain has TRBV5-1 and TRBJ2-2; D call uncertain. The CDR3 contains 14 residues. V was pared by 4 bases and J by 4 bases, with 11 bases between. The V gene's germline CDR1 is SGHRS and CDR2 YFSETQ. The CDR3, as DNA: TGCGCCAGCAGCCGGGTCGACCTCACCGGGGAGCTGTTTTTT. Translation: CASSRVDLTGELFF.

This chain connects TRBV19 to TRBJ1-1, with TRBD1 matching over 7 bases. Unmatched junction bases numbered 8, after V lost 5 bases and J lost 2 bases. This CDR3 comprises 15 residues. Germline assignment: CDR1 LNHDA and CDR2 SQIVND (reference sequence). CDR3: CASSDRQGFNTEAFF. The CDR3 coding sequence is TGTGCCAGTAGTGATCGACAGGGTTTCAACACTGAAGCTTTCTTT. The full variable domain, its missing parts supplied by reference TRBV19 and TRBJ1-1, is DGGITQSPKYLFRKEGQNVTLSCEQNLNHDAMYWYRQDPGQGLRLIYYSQIVNDFQKGDIAEGYSVSREKKESFPLTVTSAQKNPTAFYLCASSDRQGFNTEAFFGQGTRLTVV.

This clone appeared a few times. One end of the junction varies from germline; a read error may be responsible. The chain links TRBV6-5 to TRBJ1-2; 8 bases agree with TRBD1. This CDR3 contains 13 residues. CDR1 and CDR2 (germline): MNHEY, SVGAGI. The CDR3 loop reads CASSSRMGQEQNF. DNA of the CDR3: TGTGCCAGCAGTTCCCGGATGGGACAGGAGCAGAACTTC.

This clone occurred a few times. This chain connects TRBV15 to TRBJ2-2; 7 bases are a match to TRBD1. After removal of 2 bases from V and 0 bases from J, the junction contained 0 bases not matched to a gene. The length of the CDR3 is 15 residues. Germline V gene sequence: CDR1 LNHNV, CDR2 YYDKDF (reference sequence). Written as DNA, the CDR3 is TGTGCCACCAGCAGACAGGGGGCGAACACCGGGGAGCTGTTTTTT. This translates into CATSRQGANTGELFF.

This clone occurred a few times. The rearrangement joins TRBV5-1 to TRBJ2-1; D perhaps matches TRBD1 (5 bases). The germline CDR1 and CDR2 sequences are SGHRS and YFSETQ. The CDR3 contains 15 residues. Deletions cut 0 bases from V and 1 base from J, with 8 bases between. For the CDR3, the DNA is TGCGCCAGCAGCTTGGCGGCAGGGTCCTACAATGAGCAGTTCTTC. Translating gives CASSLAAGSYNEQFF. The whole variable domain, remainder taken from reference TRBV5-1 and TRBJ2-1, is KAGVTQTPRYLIKTRGQQVTLSCSPISGHRSVSWYQQTPGQGLQFLFEYFSETQRNKGNFPGRFSGRQFSNSRSEMNVSTLELGDSALYLCASSLAAGSYNEQFFGPGTRLTVL.

This clone was seen a few times. This chain uses TRBV30 with TRBJ2-2; a possible D gene is TRBD2 (5 bases). CDR1 is GTSNPN and CDR2 is SVGIG in the germline V gene (reference sequence). CDR3 length: 16 amino acids. Deletions cut 1 base from V and 1 base from J, with 13 bases between. The CDR3 spells CAWSGFGLMNTGELFF. The CDR3 nucleotides are TGTGCCTGGAGTGGGTTCGGACTTATGAACACCGGGGAGCTGTTTTTT.

In this sample, this clone turned up a few times. The CDR3 DNA reads TGTGCCAGTAGTAGACAGGGCTCCTACGAGCAGTACTTC. Encoded protein: CASSRQGSYEQYF. The rearrangement links TRBV19 to TRBJ2-7; 7 bases are a match to TRBD1. The germline V gene has CDR1 LNHDA and CDR2 SQIVND (reference sequence). CDR3 size: 13 residues. Losses at the gene ends were 4 bases for V and 0 bases for J; bases not matched to a gene: 0. Variable domain in full (rest from reference TRBV19 and TRBJ2-7): DGGITQSPKYLFRKEGQNVTLSCEQNLNHDAMYWYRQDPGQGLRLIYYSQIVNDFQKGDIAEGYSVSREKKESFPLTVTSAQKNPTAFYLCASSRQGSYEQYFGPGTRLTVT.

The chain employs TRBV30 and TRBJ2-7; maybe TRBD2 (5 bases). Germline CDR1 and CDR2: GTSNPN and SVGIG (reference sequence). With 1 base removed from V and 4 bases from J, the gap between germline ends came to 14 bases. The CDR3 runs 14 residues. The CDR3 loop reads CAWSGRPSPYEQYF. CDR3 coding DNA: TGTGCCTGGAGTGGGAGGCCCTCTCCTTACGAGCAGTACTTC. The full variable domain, its missing parts supplied by reference TRBV30 and TRBJ2-7, is SQTIHQWPATLVQPVGSPLSLECTVEGTSNPNLYWYRQAAGRGLQLLFYSVGIGQISSEVPQNLSASRPQDRQFILSSKKLLLSDSGFYLCAWSGRPSPYEQYFGPGTRLTVT.

This clone appeared a single time. The chain links TRBV7-9 to TRBJ2-7; D gene ambiguous. CDR1 and CDR2 (germline): SEHNR, FQNEAQ (reference sequence). V lost 1 base, J lost 7 bases, and 17 bases lay in between. The CDR3 spans 15 residues. As DNA, the CDR3 is TGTGCCAGCAGCTTAGTGTCAGGTACAATCCTGGAGCAGTACTTC. Encoded protein: CASSLVSGTILEQYF.

The chain uses TRBV11-2 and TRBJ2-7; 11 bases match TRBD2. The CDR3 has 14 amino acids. Germline V gene lookup returns CDR1 SGHAT and CDR2 FQNNGV. The V segment lost 6 bases and the J segment 7 bases; nucleotides outside the gene matches: 8. The CDR3 spells CASRPTLAGAEQYF. Written as DNA, the CDR3 is TGTGCCAGCAGACCGACACTAGCGGGGGCAGAGCAGTACTTC.

A few counts support this clone. The chain has TRBV5-1 and TRBJ2-3; D possibly corresponds to TRBD1 (5 bases). The ends were cut back, 0 bases at V and 1 base at J, with 9 bases in the middle. Germline values: CDR1 SGHRS, CDR2 YFSETQ. This CDR3 contains 15 residues. The CDR3 sequence is CASSLEIGGTDTQYF. Here the CDR3 DNA reads TGCGCCAGCAGCTTGGAAATAGGGGGCACAGATACGCAGTATTTT. The full variable domain, with the rest looked up from reference TRBV5-1 and TRBJ2-3, is KAGVTQTPRYLIKTRGQQVTLSCSPISGHRSVSWYQQTPGQGLQFLFEYFSETQRNKGNFPGRFSGRQFSNSRSEMNVSTLELGDSALYLCASSLEIGGTDTQYFGPGTRLTVL.

This sequence joins TRBV11-3 and TRBJ2-7; no definite D call. The CDR3 contains 13 residues. Trimming removed 1 base at V and 6 bases at J, with 10 bases between. Germline-derived CDR1 and CDR2 are SGHNT and YENEEA. The CDR3 reads CASSLGQVAEQYF. The CDR3 nucleotides are TGTGCCAGCAGCTTAGGCCAGGTCGCCGAGCAGTACTTC. Supplemented by reference TRBV11-3 and TRBJ2-7, the full variable domain reads EAGVVQSPRYKIIEKKQPVAFWCNPISGHNTLYWYLQNLGQGPELLIRYENEEAVDDSQLPKDRFSAERLKGVDSTLKIQPAELGDSAVYLCASSLGQVAEQYFGPGTRLTVT.

This clone has more than one count but fewer than ten. The chain joins TRBV4-3 to TRBJ2-1, with 10 nucleotides matching TRBD2. Germline V gives CDR1 LGHNA, CDR2 YSLEER. The CDR3 spans 20 residues. V shed 2 bases, J shed 0 bases, and the junction held 13 bases outside the gene matches. The CDR3 here is CASSQQLAGRLLSSYNEQFF. The CDR3, as DNA: TGCGCCAGCAGCCAACAACTAGCGGGGAGACTTTTGAGCTCCTACAATGAGCAGTTCTTC.

This clone occurred a few times. The chain joins TRBV10-3 to TRBJ2-1, with D tentatively TRBD2 (5 bases). The CDR3 is made up of 15 amino acids. V was shortened by 6 bases and J by 0 bases, with 12 bases between the two germline ends. Germline V gene data show CDR1 as ENHRY and CDR2 as SYGVKD. As DNA, the CDR3 is TGTGCCATCAGGGCGGGTCCGAGCTCCTACAATGAGCAGTTCTTC. Translating it yields CAIRAGPSSYNEQFF.

This chain's CDR3 is CASSLASTSGGNEQFF. Written as DNA, the CDR3 is TGCGCCAGCAGCTTGGCCTCGACTAGCGGGGGGAATGAGCAGTTCTTC. This chain joins TRBV5-1 and TRBJ2-1, with TRBD2 matching 13 bases. The CDR3 runs to 16 residues. The J segment lost 7 bases and the V segment lost 0 bases, leaving 4 bases of the junction unmatched. Germline loops: CDR1 SGHRS, CDR2 YFSETQ.

V gene TRBV29-1 combines with J gene TRBJ1-4; weak D call: TRBD1 (5 bases). This CDR3 comprises 13 residues. The V and J ends lost 4 bases and 3 bases respectively, with 9 bases between them. Germline assignment: CDR1 SQVTM and CDR2 ANQGSEA. CDR3 protein: CSVVDSPNEKLFF. The CDR3 coding sequence is TGCAGCGTTGTTGACAGCCCTAATGAAAAACTGTTTTTT.

The rearrangement joins TRBV6-5 to TRBJ1-6; no firm D call. The CDR3 contains 14 residues. CDR1 MNHEY and CDR2 SVGAGI come from the germline V gene. V lost 4 bases and J 0 bases, leaving 4 bases between the germline ends. CDR3 DNA sequence: TGTGCCAGCAGTTCCCGCTCCTATAATTCACCCCTCCACTTT. Its translation is CASSSRSYNSPLHF.

This clone was detected a few times. V gene TRBV5-5 combines with J gene TRBJ2-1; tentative D call: TRBD1 (6 bases). Germline V gene lookup returns CDR1 SGHKS and CDR2 YYEKEE (reference sequence). V dropped 2 bases and J dropped 2 bases, with 14 bases sitting between them. The CDR3 has 16 amino acids. CDR3 region: CASSFHPTGTYNEQFF. The DNA of the CDR3 is TGTGCCAGCAGCTTTCATCCGACAGGTACCTACAATGAGCAGTTCTTC.

The chain carries TRBV28 and TRBJ1-5; TRBD1 matches 8 bases. The germline V gene encodes CDR1 MDHEN and CDR2 SYDVKM. This CDR3 has 16 amino acids. V was clipped by 7 bases and J by 5 bases; unmatched bases: 13. CDR3 nucleotide sequence: TGTGCCAGCACCGGGGGAGGCGGACAGGGTTATCAGCCCCAGCATTTT. This gives the protein CASTGGGGQGYQPQHF.

Only a few counts were recorded for this clone. CDR3 bases: TGTGCCAGCAGCCCCTCAGGGTCGGAGACCCAGTACTTC. Its translation is CASSPSGSETQYF. J is TRBJ2-5 and V is TRBV11-3; D might be TRBD1 (5 bases). The V gene lost 5 bases and the J gene lost 5 bases, with 12 bases spanning the gap. This CDR3 has 13 amino acids. Germline lookup yields CDR1 SGHNT and CDR2 YENEEA. Full variable domain (outside the CDR3, taken from reference TRBV11-3 and TRBJ2-5): EAGVVQSPRYKIIEKKQPVAFWCNPISGHNTLYWYLQNLGQGPELLIRYENEEAVDDSQLPKDRFSAERLKGVDSTLKIQPAELGDSAVYLCASSPSGSETQYFGPGTRLLVL.

In its sample, this clone was seen a few times. CDR3 nucleotides: TGTGCCAGCAGCTTAGACGGACTATTCTCTGGGGCCAACGTCCTGACTTTC. Amino acid sequence: CASSLDGLFSGANVLTF. This chain links TRBV5-4 with TRBJ2-6, with a possible D match to TRBD2 (6 bases). CDR3 length: 17 amino acids. V was cut by 2 bases and J by 0 bases, with 12 bases left in between. Germline V CDR1 and CDR2: SGHNT, YYREEE (reference sequence).

The chain has TRBV4-2 and TRBJ1-6, with TRBD1 matching 7 bases. The CDR3 is made up of 18 amino acids. After removal of 4 bases from V and 2 bases from J, the junction contained 11 bases not matched to a gene. In germline, CDR1 is LGHNA, CDR2 YNFKEQ. The CDR3 region has the DNA TGTGCCAGCAGCCTAGACCTGGACAGGAGAGCCTATAATTCACCCCTCCACTTT. Translated: CASSLDLDRRAYNSPLHF.

The V call is TRBV6-5, the J call TRBJ2-1, with D possibly TRBD2 on 5 matching bases. This CDR3 contains 14 residues. In germline, CDR1 is MNHEY, CDR2 SVGAGI. V lost 2 bases, J lost 7 bases, and 12 bases lay in between. Here the CDR3 DNA reads TGTGCCAGCAGTTACAAGGAGGCGCAGAATGAGCAGTTCTTC. Encoded protein: CASSYKEAQNEQFF.

This clone was counted between two and nine times. The rearrangement links TRBV19 to TRBJ2-2, with 7 bases fitting TRBD1. The J segment lost 5 bases and the V segment lost 3 bases, leaving 0 bases of the junction unmatched. Germline V gene sequence: CDR1 LNHDA, CDR2 SQIVND (reference sequence). This CDR3 has 13 amino acids. CDR3 in DNA: TGTGCCAGTAGTATGACAGGGACCGGGGAGCTGTTTTTT. Its translation is CASSMTGTGELFF.